Presented here are 18 T cell receptor beta chains from one specimen sequenced in a study of response to subunit inactivated influenza vaccine. One entry per CDR3 protein, called by TCRdb with MiXCR from the RT-PCR reads. This sample has roughly 780,000 distinct CDR3 sequences; under 20% occur once, and the top ten carry approximately 10%. The input for sequencing was PBMCs from blood, taken approximately 5 days after vaccination. Receptor source: a man aged 45-65 years who received an inactivated influenza vaccine.

The rearrangement joins TRBV7-2 to TRBJ2-5; 7 positions match TRBD1. V shed 6 bases, J shed 4 bases, and the junction held 8 bases outside the gene matches. The length of the CDR3 is 14 residues. Germline assignment: CDR1 SGHTA and CDR2 FQGNSA. DNA for the CDR3: TGTGCCAGCAGACCGGGACAGCCAGGAGAGACCCAGTACTTC. Its protein is CASRPGQPGETQYF.

The CDR3 here is CASSEAWAGSTDTQYF. The CDR3 DNA sequence: TGTGCCAGCAGTGAAGCGTGGGCGGGGAGCACAGATACGCAGTATTTT. V usage is TRBV2 and J usage is TRBJ2-3, with D possibly TRBD2 on 6 matching bases. Germline CDR1 reads SNHLY; CDR2 reads FYNNEI. V was shortened by 0 bases and J by 0 bases, with 10 bases between the two germline ends. The CDR3 loop spans 16 amino acids.

The chain couples TRBV12-3 or TRBV12-4 to TRBJ2-7, with TRBD2 as a possible D gene (6 bases). Trimming left V 6 bases short and J 2 bases short, with 20 bases between. The CDR3 loop spans 16 amino acids. The CDR3 loop is CASSPSLGGGTYEQYF. CDR3 in DNA: TGTGCCAGCAGCCCGTCACTCGGGGGTGGGACCTACGAGCAGTACTTC.

This rearrangement joins TRBV20-1 to TRBJ2-2; 12 nucleotides match TRBD2. CDR3 length: 16 residues. Trimming took 6 bases from V and 3 from J; bases not matched to a gene: 8. CDR1 and CDR2 from the germline V gene are DFQATT and SNEGSKA (reference sequence). The chain's CDR3 is CSATLAGGPDTGELFF. The CDR3 DNA reads as TGCAGTGCAACCCTAGCGGGAGGGCCGGACACCGGGGAGCTGTTTTTT.

In this sample, this clonotype turned up a few times. The chain combines TRBV5-1 with TRBJ2-1; no reliable D call. Per the germline V gene, CDR1 is SGHRS and CDR2 is YFSETQ. This CDR3 spans 12 amino acids. Trimming stripped 4 bases from V and 7 bases from J, with 9 bases between. The CDR3 protein is CASSMVENEQFF. The CDR3 region has the DNA TGCGCCAGCAGCATGGTCGAGAATGAGCAGTTCTTC.

The chain is built from TRBV6-2 or TRBV6-3 and TRBJ2-5, with 13 bases that match TRBD2. Germline CDR1 and CDR2: MNHEY and SVGEGT. Trimming cost V 6 bases and J 4 bases; bases outside gene matches: 8. This CDR3 spans 16 amino acids. CDR3 region: CASRRSGLAGLETQYF. The CDR3 bases are TGTGCCAGCAGACGGTCGGGACTAGCGGGGTTAGAGACCCAGTACTTC.

This clonotype was recorded a few times. The rearrangement joins TRBV4-2 to TRBJ1-1; possible D gene TRBD1, 5 bases. The CDR3 runs to 15 residues. Trimming pared 2 bases from V and 0 bases from J, leaving 10 bases between. Looked up from germline, CDR1 is LGHNA and CDR2 is YNFKEQ. In DNA form, the CDR3 reads TGTGCCAGCAGCCAAATCGACAGAATGAACACTGAAGCTTTCTTT. Its translation is CASSQIDRMNTEAFF.

The chain links TRBV12-3 or TRBV12-4 to TRBJ2-7, with D tentatively TRBD2 (6 bases). The CDR3 loop spans 14 amino acids. V was shortened by 3 bases and J by 3 bases, with 12 bases between the two germline ends. CDR3 sequence: CASSFFSSGYEQYF. The CDR3 DNA is TGTGCCAGCAGTTTTTTCAGTAGCGGCTACGAGCAGTACTTC.

This chain links TRBV6-2 or TRBV6-3 with TRBJ2-5; the D gene is possibly TRBD1 (5 bases). Germline lookup yields CDR1 MNHEY and CDR2 SVGEGT. The germline V and J ends were trimmed by 2 bases and 2 bases, with 12 bases remaining between them. The CDR3 has 15 amino acids. CDR3 loop: CASSYPSTVQETQYF. Written as DNA, the CDR3 is TGTGCCAGCAGTTACCCATCGACAGTTCAAGAGACCCAGTACTTC.

This clonotype was detected ten times or more. The rearrangement links TRBV5-1 to TRBJ1-1, with 11 bases that match TRBD1. The CDR3 contains 16 residues. In germline, CDR1 is SGHRS, CDR2 YFSETQ. V was clipped by 2 bases and J by 1 base; unmatched bases: 4. The CDR3 nucleotides are TGCGCCAGCAGCTTAACCGGGACAGGGGGGAACACTGAAGCTTTCTTT. Residues: CASSLTGTGGNTEAFF.

This clonotype was detected only a few times. The chain joins TRBV7-3 to TRBJ2-1; weak D call: TRBD1 (6 bases). The CDR3 is 12 amino acids. Germline V lookup: CDR1 SGHTA, CDR2 FQGTGA. Trimming cost V 1 base and J 12 bases, with 10 bases left between them. CDR3 DNA: TGTGCCAGCAGCTTAAGAGAGGGGGTGCAGTTCTTC. It codes for CASSLREGVQFF. The complete variable domain, with remaining parts taken from reference TRBV7-3 and TRBJ2-1, reads GAGVSQTPSNKVTEKGKYVELRCDPISGHTALYWYRQSLGQGPEFLIYFQGTGAADDSGLPNDRFFAVRPEGSVSTLKIQRTERGDSAVYLCASSLREGVQFFGPGTRLTVL.

Only a few counts were recorded for this clonotype. The V gene is TRBV10-3, the J gene TRBJ2-7, with 9 bases aligning to TRBD1. The ends lost 6 bases at V and 6 bases at J; junction bases unmatched: 12. From germline, CDR1 is ENHRY and CDR2 SYGVKD. The CDR3 spans 15 residues. CDR3 in DNA: TGTGCCATCAGATCCCGGGACAGGGAAGGCTCCGAGCAGTACTTC. This encodes CAIRSRDREGSEQYF.

The sample holds a few counts of this clonotype. The chain employs TRBV5-1 and TRBJ1-1; D gene unclear. V dropped 0 bases and J dropped 0 bases, with 9 bases sitting between them. The V gene's germline CDR1 is SGHRS and CDR2 YFSETQ. This CDR3 spans 15 amino acids. The CDR3 region is CASSLEAAMNTEAFF. For the CDR3, the DNA is TGCGCCAGCAGCTTGGAGGCAGCTATGAACACTGAAGCTTTCTTT.

The V call is TRBV7-6, the J call TRBJ2-1; possible D gene TRBD2, 7 bases. V gave up 4 bases and J gave up 6 bases, with 19 bases separating them. CDR1 and CDR2 (germline): SGHVS, FNYEAQ. This CDR3 is built from 16 residues. CDR3 in amino acids: CASSSTGRGTINEQFF. CDR3 DNA: TGTGCCAGCAGCTCAACGGGGCGGGGGACAATCAATGAGCAGTTCTTC.

This clonotype was detected only a few times. The rearrangement links TRBV9 to TRBJ2-1, with 8 bases identical to TRBD1. V shed 3 bases, J shed 8 bases, and the junction held 10 bases outside the gene matches. CDR3 length: 15 amino acids. Per germline, CDR1 SGDLS and CDR2 YYNGEE. The CDR3 nucleotides are TGTGCCAGCAGCGGCAGGACAGGGCAGTTCGATGAGCAGTTCTTC. This translates into CASSGRTGQFDEQFF. Variable domain in full (rest from reference TRBV9 and TRBJ2-1): DSGVTQTPKHLITATGQRVTLRCSPRSGDLSVYWYQQSLDQGLQFLIQYYNGEERAKGNILERFSAQQFPDLHSELNLSSLELGDSALYFCASSGRTGQFDEQFFGPGTRLTVL.

V is TRBV9 and J is TRBJ1-1; D gene unclear. Germline V lookup: CDR1 SGDLS, CDR2 YYNGEE. The CDR3 runs to 14 residues. Between the trimmed V and J ends, which lost 0 bases and 7 bases, there was a span of 13 bases. As DNA, the CDR3 is TGTGCCAGCAGCGTAGGTGGTCCGGGGATTGAAGCTTTCTTT. Protein: CASSVGGPGIEAFF.

This chain links TRBV20-1 with TRBJ1-1; no reliable D call. V dropped 3 bases and J dropped 7 bases, with 12 bases sitting between them. Germline CDR1 is DFQATT and CDR2 is SNEGSKA (reference sequence). This CDR3 comprises 12 residues. CDR3 bases: TGCAGTGCTAGGTCACCAGTTGTTGAAGCTTTCTTT. Residues: CSARSPVVEAFF.

This rearrangement joins TRBV5-1 to TRBJ2-5, with TRBD1 identical over 7 bases. CDR1 SGHRS and CDR2 YFSETQ come from the germline V gene. This CDR3 contains 13 residues. V lost 7 bases and J lost 3; bases outside the gene matches: 6. CDR3 bases: TGCGCCAGCGCCGATGGGACAGAAGAGACCCAGTACTTC. The encoded protein is CASADGTEETQYF.